This T cell receptor (beta chain) was captured in a study of cytomegalovirus exposure and HLA in healthy donors. Findings and caveats of the study: Previously analyzed data showed that most TCR beta V segments were productive at a frequency of about 90% or about 30%.

The CDR3 consists of 17 residues. J was trimmed by 7 bases and V by 2 bases; bases with no gene match: 10. Per germline, CDR1 MDHEN and CDR2 SYDVKM. PCR primers comprised 60 Vbeta and 13 Jbeta primers. Libraries were prepared by immunoSEQ multiplex PCR; TCRdb keeps only in-frame clonotypes and omits some of them. The sample records tens of thousands of clones, 78% being singletons. As for this clone: Its antigen remains unknown.

This rearrangement joins TRBV28 to TRBJ2-1; 11 bases match TRBD2. This receptor was obtained from a male donor in good health and CMV-seropositive. Sequencing used PBMCs. This CDR3 is CASSLPVLAGGINEQFF. As DNA, the CDR3 is TGTGCCAGCAGTTTACCCGTCCTAGCGGGGGGAATTAATGAGCAGTTCTTC.